The 22 T cell receptor beta chains below all came from one sample that was sequenced in a study of blood T cell repertoires in COVID-19. Profiled with immunoSEQ multiplex PCR; TCRdb holds only in-frame clones, not every one. The repertoire holds approximately 250,000 clones, with around 87% as singletons. Sequenced input: peripheral blood. Receptor source: a man aged 18 to 30 with active or convalescent COVID-19.

This chain uses TRBV28 with TRBJ1-3; D not certain. Trimming removed 5 bases from V and 9 bases from J, with 14 bases in between. The CDR3 sequence is 13 residues long. The germline V gene encodes CDR1 MDHEN and CDR2 SYDVKM. The CDR3 sequence: CASSGPEVFTIYF. CDR3 bases: TGTGCCAGCAGTGGCCCCGAAGTTTTCACCATATATTTT.

The rearrangement uses TRBV30 and TRBJ1-4; D is possibly TRBD1 (5 bases). CDR3 length equals 13 residues. V lost 2 bases and J 8 bases, leaving 12 bases between the germline ends. Germline CDR1 reads GTSNPN; CDR2 reads SVGIG (reference sequence). The DNA of the CDR3 is TGTGCCTGGAGTCCTCAGGAGGGGGAAAAACTGTTTTTT. It translates to CAWSPQEGEKLFF.

This clone was recorded only once. This chain joins TRBV10-2 and TRBJ1-5; TRBD1 matches at 11 bases. This CDR3 has 13 residues. J lost 7 bases, V lost 8 bases, and 4 bases had no gene match. Germline CDR1 reads WSHSY; CDR2 reads SAAADI. CDR3 sequence reads: CASGQGARQPQHF. The DNA for the CDR3 is TGCGCCAGCGGACAGGGGGCAAGACAGCCCCAGCATTTT.

The chain is built from TRBV3-1 (or the pseudogene TRBV3-2) and TRBJ1-6, with 7 bases aligning to TRBD1. The V gene end was trimmed by 3 bases and the J gene end by 3 bases; junction bases not matched to a gene: 5. Per germline, CDR1 LGHDT and CDR2 YNNKEL (reference sequence). The CDR3 contains 16 residues. In DNA form, the CDR3 reads TGTGCCAGCAGCCACAAGGGACAGATCTATAATTCACCCCTCCACTTT. Amino acids: CASSHKGQIYNSPLHF.

This clone was seen a handful of times. The J gene is TRBJ2-3, the V gene TRBV6-5; possible D gene TRBD1, 5 bases. Germline V gene sequence: CDR1 MNHEY, CDR2 SVGAGI. V dropped 6 bases and J dropped 1 base, with 8 bases sitting between them. CDR3 size: 13 residues. CDR3 loop: CASRVGGTDTQYF. Here the CDR3 DNA reads TGTGCCAGCAGAGTAGGGGGCACAGATACGCAGTATTTT.

This clone was observed a single time. The V gene is TRBV12-5, the J gene TRBJ1-1, with TRBD1 matching 9 bases. The CDR3 has 12 amino acids. Germline assignment: CDR1 LGHNT and CDR2 FRNRAP. The V segment lost 6 bases and the J segment 10 bases; nucleotides outside the gene matches: 6. Here the CDR3 DNA reads TGTGCTAGTGGGACAGGGGGATCGGTAGCTTTCTTT. This translates into CASGTGGSVAFF.

The count of this clone is one. The chain joins TRBV10-3 to TRBJ1-2, with TRBD1 identical over 7 bases. Germline CDR1 reads ENHRY; CDR2 reads SYGVKD. V lost 10 bases to trimming and J lost 2 bases; unmatched junction nucleotides: 1. This CDR3 has 11 residues. Here the CDR3 reads CATTGNYGYTF. The DNA of the CDR3 is TGTGCCACGACAGGGAACTATGGCTACACCTTC.

The chain joins TRBV7-9 to TRBJ1-3, with D possibly TRBD1 on 5 matching bases. Trimming removed 7 bases at V and 8 bases at J, with 12 bases between. From germline, CDR1 is SEHNR and CDR2 FQNEAQ (reference sequence). CDR3 size: 12 residues. The chain's CDR3 is CASIGGWDTIYF. Here the CDR3 DNA reads TGTGCCAGCATCGGGGGTTGGGACACCATATATTTT.

The chain joins TRBV6-5 to TRBJ1-4; 7 bases are a match to TRBD1. Trimming cost V 2 bases and J 5 bases; bases outside gene matches: 8. The CDR3 extends over 16 amino acids. The germline CDR1 and CDR2 sequences are MNHEY and SVGAGI. CDR3 nucleotide sequence: TGTGCCAGCAGTTACCAACAGGGGCTAGGGAATGAAAAACTGTTTTTT. This codes for CASSYQQGLGNEKLFF.

CDR3 sequence reads: CASLRGQNTGELFF. CDR3 DNA sequence: TGTGCCAGCTTGAGGGGACAGAACACCGGGGAGCTGTTTTTT. This sequence joins TRBV2 and TRBJ2-2, with D maybe TRBD1 (6 bases). The germline V and J ends were trimmed by 8 bases and 1 base, with 11 bases remaining between them. Germline assignment: CDR1 SNHLY and CDR2 FYNNEI. The CDR3 has 14 amino acids.

The CDR3 DNA follows: TGTGCCAGTAGTAGAGACAGGGAAAGAAAGTACTTC. It is translated as CASSRDRERKYF. This sequence joins TRBV19 and TRBJ2-7; 7 positions agree with TRBD1. V was pared by 4 bases and J by 11 bases, with 8 bases of the junction left unmatched. Germline loops: CDR1 LNHDA, CDR2 SQIVND (reference sequence). There are 12 residues in the CDR3.

The chain is built from TRBV3-1 (or the pseudogene TRBV3-2) and TRBJ1-1; weak D call: TRBD1 (6 bases). The CDR3 contains 13 residues. Germline CDR1 reads LGHDT; CDR2 reads YNNKEL (reference sequence). Deletions cut 1 base from V and 6 bases from J, with 9 bases between. This chain's CDR3 is CASSQAGVPEAFF. In nucleotides, the CDR3 is TGTGCCAGCAGCCAAGCAGGGGTCCCTGAAGCTTTCTTT.

V and J are TRBV4-3 and TRBJ1-4; D is perhaps TRBD1 (5 bases). The CDR3 covers 16 residues. Trimming removed 0 bases at V and 11 bases at J, with 19 bases between. Per germline, CDR1 LGHNA and CDR2 YSLEER. The CDR3 here is CASSQDSGPGLGKLFF. CDR3 nucleotide sequence: TGCGCCAGCAGCCAAGATTCAGGGCCCGGATTGGGGAAACTGTTTTTT.

The gene calls are TRBV6-2 or TRBV6-3 and TRBJ1-1; no firm D call. With 0 bases removed from V and 0 bases from J, the gap between germline ends came to 26 bases. This CDR3 contains 21 residues. Germline CDR1 MNHEY, CDR2 SVGEGT. CDR3 protein: CASSYSDDREIIREVNTEAFF. DNA of the CDR3: TGTGCCAGCAGTTACTCAGATGACCGGGAGATTATCCGGGAGGTGAACACTGAAGCTTTCTTT.

The V and J genes are TRBV9 and TRBJ1-5; D gene unclear. The CDR3 extends over 14 amino acids. V was pared by 4 bases and J by 6 bases, with 14 bases between. Germline CDR1 SGDLS, CDR2 YYNGEE. DNA of the CDR3: TGTGCCAGCAGCAGTTCAGGAAGTCCTCAGCCCCAGCATTTT. Its protein is CASSSSGSPQPQHF.

The chain carries TRBV6-5 and TRBJ1-3, with no clear D. The CDR3 is 14 amino acids. CDR1 is MNHEY and CDR2 is SVGAGI in the germline V gene. V lost 0 bases to trimming and J lost 3 bases, with 6 bases between them. CDR3 amino acids: CASSYSSGGNTIYF. The CDR3 region has the DNA TGTGCCAGCAGTTACTCGTCCGGTGGAAACACCATATATTTT.

The count of this clone is one. V and J are TRBV6-2 or TRBV6-3 and TRBJ2-1, with 8 nucleotides matching TRBD1. Germline CDR1 and CDR2: MNHEY and SVGEGT. The CDR3 has 15 amino acids. J lost 4 bases, V lost 2 bases, and 4 bases had no gene match. The CDR3 DNA is TGTGCCAGCAGTTACGGGCAGGGGGCTTACAATGAGCAGTTCTTC. This gives the protein CASSYGQGAYNEQFF.

J is TRBJ1-2 and V is TRBV3-1 (or the pseudogene TRBV3-2); D unresolved. The CDR3 loop spans 15 amino acids. Germline CDR1 is LGHDT and CDR2 is YNNKEL (reference sequence). V was trimmed by 4 bases and J by 8 bases, leaving 20 bases between them. The CDR3 is CASSPLARESLGYTF. The CDR3 region has the DNA TGTGCCAGCAGCCCCCTCGCGAGGGAAAGTTTGGGCTACACCTTC.

A remark on this clone: At one end the junction does not follow the germline gene, possibly because of a read error. The chain joins TRBV2 to TRBJ2-7, with 8 positions matching TRBD1. The V gene's germline CDR1 is SNHLY and CDR2 FYNNEI. The CDR3 spans 15 residues. The CDR3 is CANSLDREITYEQYF. The CDR3, as DNA: TGTGCCAACAGTCTGGACAGGGAAATAACCTACGAGCAGTACTTC.

CDR3 sequence: CASRSGAGARTGELFF. The CDR3 DNA sequence: TGTGCCAGCAGGTCCGGGGCGGGGGCGAGGACCGGGGAGCTGTTTTTT. J is TRBJ2-2 and V is TRBV2, with D perhaps matching TRBD2 (7 bases). In germline, CDR1 is SNHLY, CDR2 FYNNEI. The CDR3 totals 16 residues. The germline V and J ends were trimmed by 6 bases and 5 bases, with 19 bases remaining between them.

CDR3 coding DNA: TGTGCCAGCAGTCTAGCGGGGGGGCTTGGAGATACGCAGTATTTT. As protein: CASSLAGGLGDTQYF. The chain joins TRBV28 to TRBJ2-3; 12 nucleotides match TRBD2. In germline, CDR1 is MDHEN, CDR2 SYDVKM. The CDR3 consists of 15 residues. The J segment lost 5 bases and the V segment lost 5 bases, leaving 5 bases of the junction unmatched.

This clone was counted only a few times. J is TRBJ2-3 and V is TRBV6-5; 10 nucleotides line up with TRBD2. The V and J ends lost 0 bases and 10 bases, in that order; junction bases with no gene match: 10. Germline CDR1 and CDR2: MNHEY and SVGAGI. CDR3 length: 16 amino acids. The CDR3: CASSYSPGLAVVSQYF. CDR3 sequence (DNA): TGTGCCAGCAGTTACTCCCCTGGACTAGCGGTGGTGTCGCAGTATTTT.